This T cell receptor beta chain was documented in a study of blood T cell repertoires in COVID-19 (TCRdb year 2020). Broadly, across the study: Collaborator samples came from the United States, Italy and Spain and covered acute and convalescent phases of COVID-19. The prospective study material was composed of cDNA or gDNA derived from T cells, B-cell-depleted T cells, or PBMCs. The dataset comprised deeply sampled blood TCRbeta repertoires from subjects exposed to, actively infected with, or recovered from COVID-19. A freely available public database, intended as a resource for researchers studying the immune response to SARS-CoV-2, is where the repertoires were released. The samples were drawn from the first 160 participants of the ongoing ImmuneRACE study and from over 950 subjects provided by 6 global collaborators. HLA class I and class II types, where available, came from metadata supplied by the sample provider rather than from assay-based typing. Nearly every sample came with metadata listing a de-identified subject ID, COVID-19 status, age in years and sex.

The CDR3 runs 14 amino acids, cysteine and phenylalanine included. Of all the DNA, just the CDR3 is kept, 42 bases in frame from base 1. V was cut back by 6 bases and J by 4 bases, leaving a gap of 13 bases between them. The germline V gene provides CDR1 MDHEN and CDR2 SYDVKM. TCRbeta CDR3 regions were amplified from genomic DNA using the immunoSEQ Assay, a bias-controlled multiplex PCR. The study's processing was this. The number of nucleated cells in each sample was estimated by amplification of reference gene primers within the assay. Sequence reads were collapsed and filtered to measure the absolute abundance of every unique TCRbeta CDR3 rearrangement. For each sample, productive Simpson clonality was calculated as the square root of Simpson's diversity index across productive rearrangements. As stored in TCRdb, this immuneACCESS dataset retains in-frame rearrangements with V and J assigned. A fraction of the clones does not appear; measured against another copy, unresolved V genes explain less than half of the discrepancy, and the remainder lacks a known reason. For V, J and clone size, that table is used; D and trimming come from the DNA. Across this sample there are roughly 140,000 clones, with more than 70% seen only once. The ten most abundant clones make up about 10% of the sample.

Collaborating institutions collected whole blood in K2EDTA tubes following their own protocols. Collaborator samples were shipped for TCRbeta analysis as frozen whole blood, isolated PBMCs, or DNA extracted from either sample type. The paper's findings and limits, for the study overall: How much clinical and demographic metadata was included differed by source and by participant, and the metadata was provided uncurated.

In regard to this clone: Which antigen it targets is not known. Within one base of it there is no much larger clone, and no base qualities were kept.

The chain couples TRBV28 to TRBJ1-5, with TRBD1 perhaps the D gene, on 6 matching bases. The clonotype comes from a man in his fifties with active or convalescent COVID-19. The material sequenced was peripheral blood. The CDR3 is CASSTPQGNQPQHF. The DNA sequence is TGTGCCAGCAGCACGCCCCAGGGGAATCAGCCCCAGCATTTT.